This TCR beta chain originates from a study of T cell responses to AZD1222 COVID-19 vaccine. Study overall: Second-dose groups at about 4 or about 12 weeks were pooled. Whole-study findings and limits: Among vaccine-associated CD4 TCRs, coverage spanned spike, with dominance at 160-218 and 743-854. White British people made up most donors, females outnumbered males, and clonal diversity was possibly underestimated.

Trimming took off 0 bases at V and 3 bases at J, with 7 bases between the two ends. The CDR3 runs 14 residues. The germline gives CDR1 SGDLS, CDR2 YYNGEE. On this clone itself: Its antigen is unidentified.

Assay: immunoSEQ multiplex PCR; the TCRdb copy retains only in-frame clones and omits some. The table has more than 85,000 clones, roughly 80% seen once. The sample was peripheral blood, taken on day 0 of AZD1222 vaccination. This chain joins TRBV9 and TRBJ2-1; weak D call: TRBD1 (5 bases). The receptor was isolated from an adult in good health. This CDR3 reads CASSVGQGYNEQFF. The CDR3 region has the DNA TGTGCCAGCAGCGTAGGGCAGGGCTACAATGAGCAGTTCTTC.